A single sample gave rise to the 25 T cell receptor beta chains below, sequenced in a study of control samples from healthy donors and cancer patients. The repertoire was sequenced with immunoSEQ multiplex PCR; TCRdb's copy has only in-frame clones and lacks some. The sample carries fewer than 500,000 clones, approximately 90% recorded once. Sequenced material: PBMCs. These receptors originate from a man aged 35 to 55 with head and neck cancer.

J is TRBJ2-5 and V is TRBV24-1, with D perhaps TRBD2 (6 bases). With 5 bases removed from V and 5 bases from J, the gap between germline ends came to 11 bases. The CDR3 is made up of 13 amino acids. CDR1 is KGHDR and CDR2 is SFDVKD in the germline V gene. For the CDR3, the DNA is TGTGCCACCAGTGCGATTGGGGGGGAGACCCAGTACTTC. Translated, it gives CATSAIGGETQYF.

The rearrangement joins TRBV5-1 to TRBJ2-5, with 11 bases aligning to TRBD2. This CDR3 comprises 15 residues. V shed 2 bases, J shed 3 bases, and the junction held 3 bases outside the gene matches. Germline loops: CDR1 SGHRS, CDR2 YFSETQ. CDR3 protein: CASSFELAGEETQYF. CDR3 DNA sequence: TGCGCCAGCAGCTTTGAACTAGCGGGGGAAGAGACCCAGTACTTC. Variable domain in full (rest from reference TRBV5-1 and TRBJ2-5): KAGVTQTPRYLIKTRGQQVTLSCSPISGHRSVSWYQQTPGQGLQFLFEYFSETQRNKGNFPGRFSGRQFSNSRSEMNVSTLELGDSALYLCASSFELAGEETQYFGPGTRLLVL.

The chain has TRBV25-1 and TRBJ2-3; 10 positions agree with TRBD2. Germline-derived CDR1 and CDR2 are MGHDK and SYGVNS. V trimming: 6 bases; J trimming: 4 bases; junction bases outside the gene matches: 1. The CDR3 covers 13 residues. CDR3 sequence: CASSLAGADTQYF. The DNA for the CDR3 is TGTGCCAGCAGCCTAGCGGGAGCAGATACGCAGTATTTT.

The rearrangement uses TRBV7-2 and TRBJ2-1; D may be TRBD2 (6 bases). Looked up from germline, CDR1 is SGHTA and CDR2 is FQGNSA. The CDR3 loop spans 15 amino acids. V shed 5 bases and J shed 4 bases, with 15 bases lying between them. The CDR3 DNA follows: TGTGCCAGCAGCCGGGGGTCAAGGGGTTACAATGAGCAGTTCTTC. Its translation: CASSRGSRGYNEQFF. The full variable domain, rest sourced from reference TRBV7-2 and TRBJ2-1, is GAGVSQSPSNKVTEKGKDVELRCDPISGHTALYWYRQSLGQGLEFLIYFQGNSAPDKSGLPSDRFSAERTGGSVSTLTIQRTQQEDSAVYLCASSRGSRGYNEQFFGPGTRLTVL.

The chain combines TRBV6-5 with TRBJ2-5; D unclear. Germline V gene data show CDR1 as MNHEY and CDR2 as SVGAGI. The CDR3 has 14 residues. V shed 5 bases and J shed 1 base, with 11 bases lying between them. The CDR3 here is CASSRSGFQETQYF. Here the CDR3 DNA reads TGTGCCAGCAGTCGCTCAGGATTCCAAGAGACCCAGTACTTC.

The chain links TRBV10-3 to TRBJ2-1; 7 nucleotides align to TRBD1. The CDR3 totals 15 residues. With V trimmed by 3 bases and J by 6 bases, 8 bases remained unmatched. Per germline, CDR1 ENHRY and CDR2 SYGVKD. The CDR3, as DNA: TGTGCCATCAGTGACTCCGACAGGGACGGCAATGAGCAGTTCTTC. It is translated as CAISDSDRDGNEQFF.

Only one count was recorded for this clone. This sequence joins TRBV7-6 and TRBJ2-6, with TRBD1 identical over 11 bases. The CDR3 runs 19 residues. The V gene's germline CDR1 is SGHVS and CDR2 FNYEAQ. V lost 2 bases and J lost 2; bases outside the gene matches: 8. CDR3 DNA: TGTGCCAGCAGCTTACCCCGGGACAGGGGGGGAACTGGGGCCAACGTCCTGACTTTC. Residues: CASSLPRDRGGTGANVLTF.

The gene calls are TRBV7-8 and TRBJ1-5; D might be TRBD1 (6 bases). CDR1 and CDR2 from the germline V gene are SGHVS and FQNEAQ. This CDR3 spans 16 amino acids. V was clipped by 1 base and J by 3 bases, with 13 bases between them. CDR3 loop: CASSLVTGTTNQPQHF. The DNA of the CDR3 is TGTGCCAGCAGCTTAGTTACAGGGACGACCAATCAGCCCCAGCATTTT.

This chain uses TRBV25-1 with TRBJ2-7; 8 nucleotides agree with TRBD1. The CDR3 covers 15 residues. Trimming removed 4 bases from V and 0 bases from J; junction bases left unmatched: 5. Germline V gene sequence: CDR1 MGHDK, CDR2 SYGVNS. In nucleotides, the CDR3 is TGTGCCAGCAGTGTGGGACAGGTTAGCTCCTACGAGCAGTACTTC. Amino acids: CASSVGQVSSYEQYF.

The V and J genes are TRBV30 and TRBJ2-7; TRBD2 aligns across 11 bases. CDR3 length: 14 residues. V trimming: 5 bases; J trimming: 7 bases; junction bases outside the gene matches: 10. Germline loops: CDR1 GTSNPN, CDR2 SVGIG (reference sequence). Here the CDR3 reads CAWALAGGGGEQYF. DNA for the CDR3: TGTGCCTGGGCCCTAGCGGGAGGCGGAGGGGAGCAGTACTTC.

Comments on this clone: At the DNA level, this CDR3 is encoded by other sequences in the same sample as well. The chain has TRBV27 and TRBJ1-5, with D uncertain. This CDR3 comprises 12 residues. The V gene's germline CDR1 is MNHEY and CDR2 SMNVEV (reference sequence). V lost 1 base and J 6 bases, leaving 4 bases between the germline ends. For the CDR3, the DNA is TGTGCCAGCAGTTTATTAGGTCAGCCCCAGCATTTT. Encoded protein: CASSLLGQPQHF.

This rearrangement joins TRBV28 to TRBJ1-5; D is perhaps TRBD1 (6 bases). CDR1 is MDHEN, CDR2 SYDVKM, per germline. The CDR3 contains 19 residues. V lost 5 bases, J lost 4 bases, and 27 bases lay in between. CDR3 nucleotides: TGTGCCAGCAGTCTCCACACGCTCCTGACAGGACTATCAAATCAGCCCCAGCATTTT. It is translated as CASSLHTLLTGLSNQPQHF. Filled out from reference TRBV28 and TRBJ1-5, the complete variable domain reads DVKVTQSSRYLVKRTGEKVFLECVQDMDHENMFWYRQDPGLGLRLIYFSYDVKMKEKGDIPEGYSVSREKKERFSLILESASTNQTSMYLCASSLHTLLTGLSNQPQHFGDGTRLSIL.

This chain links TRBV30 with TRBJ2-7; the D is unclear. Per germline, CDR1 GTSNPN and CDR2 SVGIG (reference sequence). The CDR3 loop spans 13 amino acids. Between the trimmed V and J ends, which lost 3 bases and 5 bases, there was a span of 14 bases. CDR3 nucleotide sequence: TGTGCCTGGAGACACCGGTCACGGGACGAGCAGTACTTC. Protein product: CAWRHRSRDEQYF.

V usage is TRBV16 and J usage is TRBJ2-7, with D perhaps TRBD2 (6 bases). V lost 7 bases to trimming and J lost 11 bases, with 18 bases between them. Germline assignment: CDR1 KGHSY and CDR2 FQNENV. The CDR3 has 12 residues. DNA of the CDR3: TGTGCCAGCACCTTGGATAGGAGGGAGGAGTACTTC. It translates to CASTLDRREEYF.

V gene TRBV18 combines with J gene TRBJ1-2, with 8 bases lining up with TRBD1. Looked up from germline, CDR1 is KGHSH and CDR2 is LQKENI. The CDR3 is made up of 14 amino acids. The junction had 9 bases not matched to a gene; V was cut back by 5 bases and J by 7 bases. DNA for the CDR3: TGTGCCAGCTCATCAGGACAGGGTGAGGCTGGCTACACCTTC. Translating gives CASSSGQGEAGYTF. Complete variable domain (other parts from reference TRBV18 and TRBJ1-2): NAGVMQNPRHLVRRRGQEARLRCSPMKGHSHVYWYRQLPEEGLKFMVYLQKENIIDESGMPKERFSAEFPKEGPSILRIQQVVRGDSAAYFCASSSGQGEAGYTFGSGTRLTVV.

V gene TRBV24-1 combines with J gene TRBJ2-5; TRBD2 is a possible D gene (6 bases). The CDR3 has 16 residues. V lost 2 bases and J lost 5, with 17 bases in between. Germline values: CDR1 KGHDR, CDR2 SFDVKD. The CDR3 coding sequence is TGTGCCACCAGTGATTCCGGGGGAGAAGTAGGGGAGACCCAGTACTTC. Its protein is CATSDSGGEVGETQYF.

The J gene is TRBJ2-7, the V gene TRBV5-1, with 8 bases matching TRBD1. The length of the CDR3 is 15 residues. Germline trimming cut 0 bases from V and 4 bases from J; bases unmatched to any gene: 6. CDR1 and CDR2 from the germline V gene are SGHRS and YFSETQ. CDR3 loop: CASSLGSGGKYEQYF. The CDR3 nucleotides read TGCGCCAGCAGCTTGGGTTCAGGGGGCAAATACGAGCAGTACTTC.

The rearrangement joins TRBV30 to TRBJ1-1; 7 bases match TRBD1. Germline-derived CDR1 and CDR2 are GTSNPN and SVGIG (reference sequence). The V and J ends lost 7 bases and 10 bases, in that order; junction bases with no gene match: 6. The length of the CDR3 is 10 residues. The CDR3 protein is CASSGTAAFF. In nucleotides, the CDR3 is TGTGCCTCTTCCGGGACAGCAGCTTTCTTT.

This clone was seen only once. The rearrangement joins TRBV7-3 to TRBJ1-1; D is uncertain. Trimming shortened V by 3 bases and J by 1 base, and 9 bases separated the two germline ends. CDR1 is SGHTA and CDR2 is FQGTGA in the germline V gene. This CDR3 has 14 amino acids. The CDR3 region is CASSFGVGNTEAFF. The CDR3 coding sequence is TGTGCCAGCAGCTTTGGGGTCGGGAACACTGAAGCTTTCTTT.

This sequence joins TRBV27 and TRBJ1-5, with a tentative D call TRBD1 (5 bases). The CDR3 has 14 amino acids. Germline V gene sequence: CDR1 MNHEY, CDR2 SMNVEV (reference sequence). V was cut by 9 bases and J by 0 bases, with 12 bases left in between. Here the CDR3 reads CASHSGTSNQPQHF. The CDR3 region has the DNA TGTGCCAGTCATTCGGGGACTAGCAATCAGCCCCAGCATTTT.

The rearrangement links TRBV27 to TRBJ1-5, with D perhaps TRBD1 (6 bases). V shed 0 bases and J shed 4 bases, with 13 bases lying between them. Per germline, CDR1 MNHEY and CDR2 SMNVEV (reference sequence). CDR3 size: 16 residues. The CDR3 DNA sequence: TGTGCCAGCAGTTTATCCGCTCCCAGGGGTAATCAGCCCCAGCATTTT. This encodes CASSLSAPRGNQPQHF.

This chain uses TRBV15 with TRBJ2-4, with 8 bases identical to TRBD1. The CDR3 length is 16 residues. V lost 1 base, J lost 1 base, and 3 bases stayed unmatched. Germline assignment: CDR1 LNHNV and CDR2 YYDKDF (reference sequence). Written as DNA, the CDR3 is TGTGCCACCAGCAGAGTAGGGACAGGCGCCAAAAACATTCAGTACTTC. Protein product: CATSRVGTGAKNIQYF.

CDR3 DNA: TGTGCCAGCAGCGTAGCTTGGGGGGATGAAAAACTGTTTTTT. It encodes CASSVAWGDEKLFF. The chain is built from TRBV9 and TRBJ1-4, with D possibly matching TRBD1 (5 bases). Looked up from germline, CDR1 is SGDLS and CDR2 is YYNGEE. This CDR3 contains 14 residues. Trimming shortened V by 0 bases and J by 6 bases, and 9 bases separated the two germline ends.

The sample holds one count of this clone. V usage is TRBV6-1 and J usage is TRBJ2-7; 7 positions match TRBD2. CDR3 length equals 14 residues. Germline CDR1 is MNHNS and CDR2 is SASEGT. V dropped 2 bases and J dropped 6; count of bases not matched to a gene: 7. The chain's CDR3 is CASSERGTGGEQYF. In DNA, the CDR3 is TGTGCCAGCAGTGAAAGAGGGACGGGGGGCGAGCAGTACTTC.

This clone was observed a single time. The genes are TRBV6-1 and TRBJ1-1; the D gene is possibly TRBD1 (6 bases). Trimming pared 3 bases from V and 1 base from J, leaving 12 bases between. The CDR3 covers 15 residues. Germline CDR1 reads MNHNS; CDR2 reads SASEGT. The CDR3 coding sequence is TGTGCCAGCAGTGACCCGGGACATCGGAACACTGAAGCTTTCTTT. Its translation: CASSDPGHRNTEAFF.